A selection of T cell receptor beta chains follows, all from one sample in a study of response to subunit inactivated influenza vaccine. In TCRdb, the RT-PCR reads were re-called with MiXCR into one record per CDR3 protein. This sample has under 750,000 distinct CDR3 sequences, with about an eighth found just once. Sequencing used PBMCs from blood, obtained on the day of vaccination. Source of these receptors: a man in his forties or fifties who received an inactivated influenza vaccine. The CDR3 runs from the conserved cysteine through the conserved F or W. D genes are given only for firm matches. Size tells how often a clone was seen (once, few, many) or the class of an expanded clone, and some rows leave it out.

v_gene: TRBV27; abundance: NA; d_gene: NA; j_gene: TRBJ2-6; CDR3aa: CASSLSVSSGANVLTF; CDR3nt: TGTGCCAGCAGTTTATCGGTTTCTTCTGGGGCCAACGTCCTGACTTTC
v_gene: TRBV5-1; abundance: NA; d_gene: NA; j_gene: TRBJ1-1; CDR3aa: CASSSNGRNTEAFF; CDR3nt: TGCGCCAGCAGCTCGAACGGACGGAACACTGAAGCTTTCTTT
v_gene: TRBV20-1; abundance: few; d_gene: NA; j_gene: TRBJ1-1; CDR3aa: CSASPRTERAFF; CDR3nt: TGCAGTGCTAGTCCACGGACCGAACGAGCTTTCTTT
v_gene: TRBV12-3/TRBV12-4; abundance: NA; d_gene: NA; j_gene: TRBJ2-7; CDR3aa: CASSWGTDSYEQYF; CDR3nt: TGTGCCAGCAGTTGGGGGACTGACTCCTACGAGCAGTACTTC
v_gene: TRBV5-1; abundance: NA; d_gene: NA; j_gene: TRBJ1-2; CDR3aa: CASPGDPGGFNYGYTF; CDR3nt: TGCGCCAGCCCGGGGGATCCCGGAGGATTTAACTATGGCTACACCTTC
v_gene: TRBV11-2; abundance: NA; d_gene: NA; j_gene: TRBJ2-1; CDR3aa: CASSVRIWGSYNEQFF; CDR3nt: TGTGCCAGCAGCGTTAGAATCTGGGGTTCCTACAATGAGCAGTTCTTC
v_gene: TRBV12-3/TRBV12-4; abundance: NA; d_gene: TRBD2; j_gene: TRBJ2-3; CDR3aa: CASSTRSSGEGSQYF; CDR3nt: TGTGCCAGCAGTACAAGATCTAGCGGGGAGGGCTCGCAGTATTTT
v_gene: TRBV7-8; abundance: few; d_gene: TRBD2; j_gene: TRBJ2-1; CDR3aa: CASSLGGRNSNEQFF; CDR3nt: TGTGCCAGCAGCTTAGGCGGGAGGAACTCCAATGAGCAGTTCTTC
v_gene: TRBV29-1; abundance: many; d_gene: TRBD2; j_gene: TRBJ2-5; CDR3aa: CSVETGAPGGQETQYF; CDR3nt: TGCAGCGTTGAAACCGGGGCCCCGGGGGGCCAAGAGACCCAGTACTTC
v_gene: TRBV15; abundance: NA; d_gene: TRBD2; j_gene: TRBJ2-3; CDR3aa: CATSGGLAGGTDTQYF; CDR3nt: TGTGCCACCAGCGGGGGACTAGCGGGGGGAACAGATACGCAGTATTTT
v_gene: TRBV29-1; abundance: few; d_gene: TRBD2; j_gene: TRBJ2-5; CDR3aa: CSVVRSGRETQYF; CDR3nt: TGCAGCGTTGTTCGGAGCGGGAGGGAGACCCAGTACTTC
v_gene: TRBV12-3/TRBV12-4; abundance: NA; d_gene: TRBD2; j_gene: TRBJ2-5; CDR3aa: CASSYSGEASKTQYF; CDR3nt: TGTGCCAGCAGTTATAGCGGGGAGGCCTCGAAGACCCAGTACTTC
v_gene: TRBV11-2; abundance: NA; d_gene: TRBD2; j_gene: TRBJ2-3; CDR3aa: CASSLDLPSGSYF; CDR3nt: TGTGCCAGCAGCTTAGATTTGCCTAGCGGGTCGTATTTT
v_gene: TRBV10-3; abundance: NA; d_gene: TRBD2; j_gene: TRBJ2-1; CDR3aa: CAISGGAGANNEQFF; CDR3nt: TGTGCCATCAGTGGGGGAGCGGGAGCGAACAATGAGCAGTTCTTC
v_gene: TRBV4-2; abundance: many; d_gene: NA; j_gene: TRBJ1-2; CDR3aa: CASSHARERYGYTF; CDR3nt: TGTGCCAGCAGCCACGCGCGAGAAAGATATGGCTACACCTTC
v_gene: TRBV12-3/TRBV12-4; abundance: NA; d_gene: NA; j_gene: TRBJ2-2; CDR3aa: CATNSVAGLVGELFF; CDR3nt: TGTGCCACAAATTCAGTGGCGGGTCTGGTCGGGGAGCTGTTTTTT
v_gene: TRBV5-1; abundance: many; d_gene: NA; j_gene: TRBJ2-7; CDR3aa: CASSSARSYEQYF; CDR3nt: TGCGCCAGCAGCTCAGCCCGTTCTTACGAGCAGTACTTC
v_gene: TRBV9; abundance: NA; d_gene: NA; j_gene: TRBJ2-1; CDR3aa: CASSVGVKYNEQFF; CDR3nt: TGTGCCAGCAGCGTAGGTGTAAAGTACAATGAGCAGTTCTTC
v_gene: TRBV29-1; abundance: few; d_gene: TRBD1; j_gene: TRBJ1-3; CDR3aa: CSVSNRGVNTIYF; CDR3nt: TGCAGCGTTTCAAACAGGGGAGTAAACACCATATATTTT
v_gene: TRBV5-1; abundance: NA; d_gene: NA; j_gene: TRBJ2-7; CDR3aa: CASRLGQGRYEQYF; CDR3nt: TGCGCCAGCAGGTTGGGGCAGGGAAGATACGAGCAGTACTTC
v_gene: TRBV4-1; abundance: NA; d_gene: NA; j_gene: TRBJ2-2; CDR3aa: CASSQGTLNTGELFF; CDR3nt: TGCGCCAGCAGCCAAGGGACACTCAACACCGGGGAGCTGTTTTTT
v_gene: TRBV6-2/TRBV6-3; abundance: many; d_gene: NA; j_gene: TRBJ2-3; CDR3aa: CASHLNRLTDTQYF; CDR3nt: TGTGCCAGCCACCTTAACAGGCTCACAGATACGCAGTATTTT
v_gene: TRBV2; abundance: many; d_gene: NA; j_gene: TRBJ2-3; CDR3aa: CASSSGQTDTQYF; CDR3nt: TGTGCCAGCAGTTCCGGACAGACAGATACGCAGTATTTT
v_gene: TRBV7-8; abundance: few; d_gene: TRBD2; j_gene: TRBJ2-5; CDR3aa: CASSLVVAGGVPQETQYF; CDR3nt: TGTGCCAGCAGCTTAGTGGTAGCGGGAGGGGTCCCCCAAGAGACCCAGTACTTC
v_gene: TRBV5-1; abundance: few; d_gene: NA; j_gene: TRBJ1-5; CDR3aa: CASSLEQGPNQPQHF; CDR3nt: TGCGCCAGCAGCTTGGAACAGGGACCGAATCAGCCCCAGCATTTT
v_gene: TRBV12-3/TRBV12-4; abundance: few; d_gene: NA; j_gene: TRBJ1-3; CDR3aa: CASSPSRAGWNTIYF; CDR3nt: TGTGCCAGCAGCCCTTCTCGGGCAGGGTGGAACACCATATATTTT
v_gene: TRBV5-6; abundance: few; d_gene: NA; j_gene: TRBJ2-7; CDR3aa: CASSLMKYEQYF; CDR3nt: TGTGCCAGCAGCTTGATGAAGTACGAGCAGTACTTC
v_gene: TRBV25-1; abundance: many; d_gene: NA; j_gene: TRBJ2-5; CDR3aa: CASSEFVDNHETQYF; CDR3nt: TGTGCCAGCAGTGAATTTGTGGACAATCATGAGACCCAGTACTTC
v_gene: TRBV5-6; abundance: NA; d_gene: TRBD2; j_gene: TRBJ2-1; CDR3aa: CASSRWTSGSDEQFF; CDR3nt: TGTGCCAGCAGCCGTTGGACTAGCGGGAGCGATGAGCAGTTCTTC
v_gene: TRBV9; abundance: many; d_gene: TRBD2; j_gene: TRBJ2-5; CDR3aa: CASSVEAGAEETQYF; CDR3nt: TGTGCCAGCAGCGTAGAAGCGGGAGCAGAAGAGACCCAGTACTTC
v_gene: TRBV20-1; abundance: few; d_gene: NA; j_gene: TRBJ2-1; CDR3aa: CSARAGSYNEQFF; CDR3nt: TGCAGTGCTAGGGCAGGCTCCTACAATGAGCAGTTCTTC
v_gene: TRBV12-3/TRBV12-4; abundance: many; d_gene: NA; j_gene: TRBJ1-4; CDR3aa: CASSLRGGDEKLFF; CDR3nt: TGTGCCAGCAGTTTACGGGGAGGTGATGAAAAACTGTTTTTT
v_gene: TRBV5-1; abundance: few; d_gene: NA; j_gene: TRBJ2-3; CDR3aa: CASSGSGALTDTQYF; CDR3nt: TGCGCCAGCAGCGGATCGGGGGCCTTAACAGATACGCAGTATTTT
v_gene: TRBV12-3/TRBV12-4; abundance: NA; d_gene: NA; j_gene: TRBJ2-3; CDR3aa: CASSFRGQSTDTQYF; CDR3nt: TGTGCCAGCAGTTTCAGGGGACAAAGCACAGATACGCAGTATTTT
v_gene: TRBV11-2; abundance: NA; d_gene: NA; j_gene: TRBJ1-2; CDR3aa: CASSLVQVYGYTF; CDR3nt: TGTGCCAGCAGCTTAGTACAGGTCTATGGCTACACCTTC
v_gene: TRBV5-1; abundance: few; d_gene: NA; j_gene: TRBJ2-3; CDR3aa: CASSSTGGFPTDTQYF; CDR3nt: TGCGCCAGCAGCTCCACCGGGGGTTTTCCCACAGATACGCAGTATTTT
v_gene: TRBV7-2; abundance: NA; d_gene: NA; j_gene: TRBJ2-7; CDR3aa: CASSRDGLYEQYF; CDR3nt: TGTGCCAGCAGCCGGGACGGCCTTTACGAGCAGTACTTC
v_gene: TRBV5-1; abundance: few; d_gene: NA; j_gene: TRBJ2-2; CDR3aa: CASSIHREDGELFF; CDR3nt: TGCGCCAGCAGCATCCACAGGGAGGACGGGGAGCTGTTTTTT
v_gene: TRBV7-2; abundance: NA; d_gene: NA; j_gene: TRBJ2-3; CDR3aa: CASSPKGVSPDTQYF; CDR3nt: TGTGCCAGCAGCCCCAAGGGAGTATCCCCAGATACGCAGTATTTT
v_gene: TRBV2; abundance: few; d_gene: NA; j_gene: TRBJ2-7; CDR3aa: CASGLYEQYF; CDR3nt: TGTGCCAGCGGCCTTTACGAGCAGTACTTC
v_gene: TRBV20-1; abundance: few; d_gene: TRBD1; j_gene: TRBJ2-7; CDR3aa: CSAREGQVFSYEQYF; CDR3nt: TGCAGTGCTAGAGAGGGACAGGTTTTCTCCTACGAGCAGTACTTC
v_gene: TRBV10-3; abundance: NA; d_gene: TRBD2; j_gene: TRBJ2-3; CDR3aa: CAISDFRLAGLEDTQYF; CDR3nt: TGTGCCATCAGTGACTTTAGACTAGCCGGGCTCGAAGATACGCAGTATTTT
v_gene: TRBV15; abundance: few; d_gene: TRBD2; j_gene: TRBJ2-7; CDR3aa: CATSRDHPGGRGYEQYF; CDR3nt: TGTGCCACCAGCAGAGATCATCCCGGCGGGAGGGGTTACGAGCAGTACTTC
v_gene: TRBV6-1; abundance: NA; d_gene: TRBD2; j_gene: TRBJ2-3; CDR3aa: CASRPGGVTSGSADTQYF; CDR3nt: TGTGCCAGCCGCCCGGGAGGGGTTACTAGCGGGTCGGCAGATACGCAGTATTTT
v_gene: TRBV5-1; abundance: few; d_gene: TRBD2; j_gene: TRBJ2-1; CDR3aa: CASSSLAGDSYNEQFF; CDR3nt: TGCGCCAGCAGCTCCTTAGCGGGGGATTCCTACAATGAGCAGTTCTTC
v_gene: TRBV20-1; abundance: few; d_gene: NA; j_gene: TRBJ2-3; CDR3aa: CSASRRLDTDTQYF; CDR3nt: TGCAGTGCTAGCCGGAGGCTAGACACAGATACGCAGTATTTT
v_gene: TRBV11-2; abundance: many; d_gene: TRBD2; j_gene: TRBJ2-2; CDR3aa: CASSWGLAGAGELFF; CDR3nt: TGTGCCAGCAGCTGGGGACTAGCGGGGGCCGGGGAGCTGTTTTTT
v_gene: TRBV7-6; abundance: few; d_gene: TRBD2; j_gene: TRBJ2-3; CDR3aa: CASSRSGTSTDTQYF; CDR3nt: TGTGCCAGCAGCCGTAGCGGGACTAGCACAGATACGCAGTATTTT
v_gene: TRBV4-2; abundance: NA; d_gene: TRBD2; j_gene: TRBJ2-2; CDR3aa: CASSWGTSGSRGELFF; CDR3nt: TGTGCCAGCAGCTGGGGGACTAGCGGGAGTCGAGGGGAGCTGTTTTTT
v_gene: TRBV29-1; abundance: few; d_gene: TRBD1; j_gene: TRBJ1-1; CDR3aa: CSHGDRNTEAFF; CDR3nt: TGCAGCCACGGGGACAGAAACACTGAAGCTTTCTTT
v_gene: TRBV5-5; abundance: many; d_gene: NA; j_gene: TRBJ1-1; CDR3aa: CASSLVETEAFF; CDR3nt: TGTGCCAGCAGCTTGGTTGAGACTGAAGCTTTCTTT
v_gene: TRBV28; abundance: NA; d_gene: NA; j_gene: TRBJ2-5; CDR3aa: CASRHKDTRGGTQYF; CDR3nt: TGTGCCAGCCGTCACAAGGACACCCGTGGTGGGACCCAGTACTTC
v_gene: TRBV29-1; abundance: many; d_gene: NA; j_gene: TRBJ2-3; CDR3aa: CSVDSTSSTDTQYF; CDR3nt: TGCAGCGTTGATAGTACAAGTAGCACAGATACGCAGTATTTT
v_gene: TRBV5-1; abundance: many; d_gene: NA; j_gene: TRBJ2-2; CDR3aa: CASSLVASFDTGELFF; CDR3nt: TGCGCCAGCAGCTTGGTTGCCTCTTTCGACACCGGGGAGCTGTTTTTT
v_gene: TRBV20-1; abundance: NA; d_gene: TRBD2; j_gene: TRBJ2-1; CDR3aa: CSARVTGLFEQFF; CDR3nt: TGCAGTGCTAGAGTCACGGGACTATTTGAGCAGTTCTTC
v_gene: TRBV7-2; abundance: NA; d_gene: NA; j_gene: TRBJ2-7; CDR3aa: CASSRSGYEQYF; CDR3nt: TGTGCCAGCAGCCGTAGTGGGTACGAGCAGTACTTC
v_gene: TRBV6-5; abundance: NA; d_gene: TRBD2; j_gene: TRBJ2-1; CDR3aa: CASSYFSTSVTYNEQFF; CDR3nt: TGTGCCAGCAGTTACTTTTCGACTAGCGTCACCTACAATGAGCAGTTCTTC